Following are 17 T cell receptor beta chains from one sample sequenced in a study of T cells in Graves' hyperthyroidism and ophthalmopathy. What was amplified from RNA transcripts were TCR beta CDR3 regions. With the HTBI primer set, the TCR CDR3 went through a first round of RT-PCR. Each CDR3 protein is one row after TCRdb ran MiXCR on the multiplex PCR reads. The table includes 620,000 or so distinct CDR3 sequences, approximately 15% detected once. The sequenced sample consisted of blood. All receptors derive from a woman in her forties or fifties with Graves' ophthalmopathy.

This clonotype was seen repeatedly, ten times or more. This chain uses TRBV6-1 with TRBJ1-6; D uncertain. This CDR3 has 13 amino acids. Trimming cost V 5 bases and J 11 bases, with 13 bases left between them. Germline CDR1 reads MNHNS; CDR2 reads SASEGT. The CDR3 DNA reads as TGTGCCAGCAGTCTACGGCGTGAGGCACCCCTCCACTTT. Its protein product is CASSLRREAPLHF.

J is TRBJ2-7 and V is TRBV5-1, with D perhaps TRBD1 (5 bases). V dropped 4 bases and J dropped 6 bases, with 17 bases sitting between them. The CDR3 runs to 14 residues. From germline, CDR1 is SGHRS and CDR2 YFSETQ. The CDR3 DNA reads TGCGCCAGCAGCCTGGGTTTTGCAGGGCGCGAGCAGTACTTC. It yields the protein CASSLGFAGREQYF.

This clonotype was observed at least ten times. An end of the junction differs from the germline gene, which may be a read error. The chain is built from TRBV7-2 and TRBJ2-5; TRBD1 or TRBD2 may be the D gene (6 bases each). Germline V gene data show CDR1 as SGHTA and CDR2 as FQGNSA. This CDR3 region has 13 residues. The CDR3 DNA follows: TGTGCCAGCAGCTTACGGGGGCTAGAGGCCCAGTACTTC. This codes for CASSLRGLEAQYF.

This clonotype was counted many times. This sequence joins TRBV7-2 and TRBJ2-1, with TRBD2 matching 10 bases. V lost 5 bases to trimming and J lost 4 bases; unmatched junction nucleotides: 14. Germline V gives CDR1 SGHTA, CDR2 FQGNSA. This CDR3 has 18 amino acids. Written as DNA, the CDR3 is TGTGCCAGCAGCCTACTAGTCCTTCTAGCGGGAGCTTACAATGAGCAGTTCTTC. Its protein product is CASSLLVLLAGAYNEQFF.

In the case of this clonotype: A much larger clone is a single base away; this may be a read error. V gene TRBV10-3 combines with J gene TRBJ2-7, with 10 bases lining up with TRBD2. Germline CDR1 is ENHRY and CDR2 is SYGVKD. The CDR3 has 16 amino acids. This CDR3 reads CATSESTSGNLYEQYF. The CDR3 DNA reads as TGTGCCACCAGTGAGTCCACTAGCGGGAACCTCTACGAGCAGTACTTC.

The V call is TRBV4-1, the J call TRBJ2-1, with D perhaps matching TRBD2 (7 bases). In germline, CDR1 is MGHRA, CDR2 YSYEKL. CDR3 length: 16 residues. With 7 bases removed from V and 3 bases from J, the gap between germline ends came to 19 bases. The CDR3 coding sequence is TGCGCCAGCACCCCGGGGGCGGGGACTAACTACAATGAGCAGTTCTTC. The encoded protein is CASTPGAGTNYNEQFF.

This clonotype was counted many times. The chain recombines TRBV11-1 with TRBJ1-1, with 9 nucleotides matching TRBD1. The V segment lost 5 bases and the J segment 3 bases; nucleotides outside the gene matches: 7. This CDR3 contains 15 residues. The germline V gene has CDR1 SGHAT and CDR2 FQDESV (reference sequence). The CDR3 region has the DNA TGTGCCAGCAGCCCCCAGACAGGGGGTGACACTGAAGCTTTCTTT. Translated: CASSPQTGGDTEAFF.

This clonotype has at least ten counts. The chain employs TRBV20-1 and TRBJ2-7, with 7 bases lining up with TRBD1. Trimming took 6 bases from V and 0 from J; bases not matched to a gene: 5. The CDR3 is 13 residues long. CDR1 is DFQATT and CDR2 is SNEGSKA in the germline V gene (reference sequence). CDR3 sequence: CSAIRDSSYEQYF. The CDR3 DNA follows: TGCAGTGCGATCCGGGACAGCTCCTACGAGCAGTACTTC.

This clonotype was counted ten times or more. The V call is TRBV12-3 or TRBV12-4, the J call TRBJ2-7; TRBD1 aligns across 7 bases. The V and J ends lost 5 bases and 6 bases, in that order; junction bases with no gene match: 10. The CDR3 is 14 amino acids. Written as DNA, the CDR3 is TGTGCCAGCAGTAGCAGGGGGTTCACACGCGAGCAGTACTTC. This encodes CASSSRGFTREQYF.

This clonotype has a count of ten or more. The chain combines TRBV2 with TRBJ1-4; 7 nucleotides align to TRBD1. Germline lookup yields CDR1 SNHLY and CDR2 FYNNEI. This CDR3 spans 14 amino acids. Germline trimming cut 4 bases from V and 10 bases from J; bases unmatched to any gene: 9. DNA of the CDR3: TGTGCCAGCAGTGCGTTCCGGGACAGAGGAAAACTGTTTTTT. It codes for CASSAFRDRGKLFF.

The chain links TRBV5-1 to TRBJ2-5; D call uncertain. Between the trimmed V and J ends, which lost 0 bases and 4 bases, there was a span of 10 bases. This CDR3 comprises 14 residues. Germline CDR1 SGHRS, CDR2 YFSETQ. The CDR3 reads CASSLEPLRETQYF. CDR3 nucleotides: TGCGCCAGCAGCTTGGAGCCGTTACGAGAGACCCAGTACTTC.

The genes are TRBV12-3 or TRBV12-4 and TRBJ1-3; no definite D call. The CDR3 runs 17 residues. Trimming left V 5 bases short and J 2 bases short, with 19 bases between. CDR3 bases: TGTGCCAGCAGTCCCCCCGGAGTGGGCAGCCCTGGAAACACCATATATTTT. Translating gives CASSPPGVGSPGNTIYF.

At least ten counts were recorded for this clonotype. V usage is TRBV2 and J usage is TRBJ2-2; the match to TRBD1 covers 8 bases. The J segment lost 6 bases and the V segment lost 7 bases, leaving 16 bases of the junction unmatched. The CDR3 is 17 amino acids. Per germline, CDR1 SNHLY and CDR2 FYNNEI. The DNA of the CDR3 is TGTGCCAGCAATACTCCCCAGGGACAGGATGAAGCCGGGGAGCTGTTTTTT. It encodes CASNTPQGQDEAGELFF.

The genes are TRBV19 and TRBJ1-5; a weak D match, TRBD1 (6 bases). The CDR3 loop spans 13 amino acids. Germline V lookup: CDR1 LNHDA, CDR2 SQIVND (reference sequence). The ends were cut back, 7 bases at V and 3 bases at J, with 10 bases in the middle. The CDR3 region has the DNA TGTGCCAGTAATGACAGGTCCAATCAGCCCCAGCATTTT. Translation gives CASNDRSNQPQHF.

This clonotype occurred many times. This rearrangement joins TRBV20-1 to TRBJ1-1; TRBD1 is a possible D gene (6 bases). The CDR3 covers 13 residues. The V gene's germline CDR1 is DFQATT and CDR2 SNEGSKA (reference sequence). V lost 5 bases and J 1 base, leaving 11 bases between the germline ends. In nucleotides, the CDR3 is TGCAGTGCTCGTGGGACACCGAACACTGAAGCTTTCTTT. This codes for CSARGTPNTEAFF.

The chain carries TRBV15 and TRBJ2-1; 10 bases map to TRBD2. V lost 0 bases to trimming and J lost 9 bases; unmatched junction nucleotides: 8. Germline CDR1 LNHNV, CDR2 YYDKDF (reference sequence). CDR3 length: 16 residues. In DNA form, the CDR3 reads TGTGCCACCAGCAGAGATTCTAGCGGGAGAGGGGGTGAGCAGTTCTTC. This gives the protein CATSRDSSGRGGEQFF.

The chain recombines TRBV6-1 with TRBJ2-1; a weak D match, TRBD2 (5 bases). Trimming left V 7 bases short and J 3 bases short, with 16 bases between. CDR1 is MNHNS, CDR2 SASEGT, per germline. This CDR3 spans 15 amino acids. The CDR3 DNA is TGTGCCAGCACCGCCGGCGGGCCGGTCTACAATGAGCAGTTCTTC. Its translation: CASTAGGPVYNEQFF.